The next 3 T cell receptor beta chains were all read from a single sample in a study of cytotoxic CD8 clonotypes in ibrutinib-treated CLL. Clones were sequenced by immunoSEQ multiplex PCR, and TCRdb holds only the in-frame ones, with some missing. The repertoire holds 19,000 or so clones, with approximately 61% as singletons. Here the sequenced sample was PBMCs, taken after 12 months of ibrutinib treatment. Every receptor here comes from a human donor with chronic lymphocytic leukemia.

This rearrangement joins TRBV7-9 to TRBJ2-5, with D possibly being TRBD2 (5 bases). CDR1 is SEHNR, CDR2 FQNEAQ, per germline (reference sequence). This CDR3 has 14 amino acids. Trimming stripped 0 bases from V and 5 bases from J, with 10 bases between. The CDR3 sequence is CASSLALAWETQYF. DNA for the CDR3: TGTGCCAGCAGCTTAGCGCTAGCTTGGGAGACCCAGTACTTC.

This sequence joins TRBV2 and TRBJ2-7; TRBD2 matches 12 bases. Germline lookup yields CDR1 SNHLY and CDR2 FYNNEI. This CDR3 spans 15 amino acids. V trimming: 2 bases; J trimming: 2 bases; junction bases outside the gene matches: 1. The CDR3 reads CASSEWTSGAYEQYF. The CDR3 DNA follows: TGTGCCAGCAGTGAATGGACTAGCGGGGCCTACGAGCAGTACTTC. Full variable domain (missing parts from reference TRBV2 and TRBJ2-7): EPEVTQTPSHQVTQMGQEVILRCVPISNHLYFYWYRQILGQKVEFLVSFYNNEISEKSEIFDDQFSVERPDGSNFTLKIRSTKLEDSAMYFCASSEWTSGAYEQYFGPGTRLTVT.

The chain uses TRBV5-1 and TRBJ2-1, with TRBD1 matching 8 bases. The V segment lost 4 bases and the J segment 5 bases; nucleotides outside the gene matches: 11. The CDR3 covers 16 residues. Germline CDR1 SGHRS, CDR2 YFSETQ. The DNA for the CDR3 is TGCGCCAGCAGCATTCGGACAGGGCTGACGAACAATGAGCAGTTCTTC. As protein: CASSIRTGLTNNEQFF.